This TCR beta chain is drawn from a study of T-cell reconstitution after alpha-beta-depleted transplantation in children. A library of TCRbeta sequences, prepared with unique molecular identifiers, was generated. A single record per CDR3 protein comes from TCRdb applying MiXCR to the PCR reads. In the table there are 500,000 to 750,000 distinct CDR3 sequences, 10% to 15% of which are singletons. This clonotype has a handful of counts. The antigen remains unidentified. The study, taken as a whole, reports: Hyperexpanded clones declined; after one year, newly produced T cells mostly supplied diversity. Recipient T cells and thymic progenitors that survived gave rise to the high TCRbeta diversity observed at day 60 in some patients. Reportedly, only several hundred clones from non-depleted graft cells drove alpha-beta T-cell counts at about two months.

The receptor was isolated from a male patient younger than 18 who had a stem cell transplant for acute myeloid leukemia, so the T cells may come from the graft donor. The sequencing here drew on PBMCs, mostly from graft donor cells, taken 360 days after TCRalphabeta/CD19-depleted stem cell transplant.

The CDR3 nucleotides read TGTGCCAGCAGCGGCGGGACTGAGGCCTACAATGAGCAGTTCTTC. Its translation is CASSGGTEAYNEQFF. This chain joins TRBV5-6 and TRBJ2-1; D perhaps matches TRBD2 (6 bases). Germline lookup yields CDR1 SGHDT and CDR2 YYEEEE. Trimming stripped 4 bases from V and 2 bases from J, with 13 bases between. The CDR3 sequence is 15 residues long.